These 2 T cell receptor beta chains came from one sample sequenced in a study of T-cell memory formation after mild COVID-19. TCRdb re-called the 5' RACE reads through MiXCR, storing one row per CDR3 protein. The sample lists approximately 190,000 distinct CDR3 sequences, around 17% occurring once. Material: PBMCs or a T cell subset sorted from them (not recorded which). These receptors all stem from an adult woman who had mild COVID-19 (a few samples of this study predate the infection). Cell type and time point are not known.

This clonotype was found a few times. The chain carries TRBV7-9 and TRBJ2-5, with 10 bases that match TRBD2. CDR1 and CDR2 (germline): SEHNR, FQNEAQ (reference sequence). The V and J ends lost 2 bases and 1 base, in that order; junction bases with no gene match: 1. The CDR3 has 15 residues. The CDR3 coding sequence is TGTGCCAGCAGCTTACTAGCGGGGGCCCAAGAGACCCAGTACTTC. Protein sequence: CASSLLAGAQETQYF.

The V and J genes are TRBV24-1 and TRBJ2-1, with no clear D. Germline CDR1 KGHDR, CDR2 SFDVKD. The V and J ends lost 5 bases and 4 bases respectively, with 2 bases between them. CDR3 length equals 11 residues. The CDR3, as DNA: TGTGCCACCAGTGGGTACAATGAGCAGTTCTTC. It yields the protein CATSGYNEQFF.